What follows is one T cell receptor beta chain and its context. As yet, its antigen is unknown. 13 Jbeta primers and 60 Vbeta primers were used for the PCR. Assay used: immunoSEQ multiplex PCR; TCRdb lists only in-frame clones, some missing. Here the sample spans roughly 54,000 clones, around four fifths being singletons. The data belong to a study of cytomegalovirus exposure and HLA in healthy donors. Broader study findings: TCR sequences were mostly rare, though some public TCRs occurred in many donors.

V lost 7 bases to trimming and J lost 3 bases; unmatched junction nucleotides: 7. This CDR3 is 15 amino acids long. Germline V gene data show CDR1 as MNHEY and CDR2 as SVGAGI. The source material was PBMCs. The source of this sequence is a man aged 45 to 65 in good health and CMV-seronegative. The rearrangement joins TRBV6-5 to TRBJ2-3; 10 positions match TRBD2. The CDR3 bases are TGTGCCAGCACCCTTAGCGGGGGGACGACAGATACGCAGTATTTT. Amino acid sequence: CASTLSGGTTDTQYF.